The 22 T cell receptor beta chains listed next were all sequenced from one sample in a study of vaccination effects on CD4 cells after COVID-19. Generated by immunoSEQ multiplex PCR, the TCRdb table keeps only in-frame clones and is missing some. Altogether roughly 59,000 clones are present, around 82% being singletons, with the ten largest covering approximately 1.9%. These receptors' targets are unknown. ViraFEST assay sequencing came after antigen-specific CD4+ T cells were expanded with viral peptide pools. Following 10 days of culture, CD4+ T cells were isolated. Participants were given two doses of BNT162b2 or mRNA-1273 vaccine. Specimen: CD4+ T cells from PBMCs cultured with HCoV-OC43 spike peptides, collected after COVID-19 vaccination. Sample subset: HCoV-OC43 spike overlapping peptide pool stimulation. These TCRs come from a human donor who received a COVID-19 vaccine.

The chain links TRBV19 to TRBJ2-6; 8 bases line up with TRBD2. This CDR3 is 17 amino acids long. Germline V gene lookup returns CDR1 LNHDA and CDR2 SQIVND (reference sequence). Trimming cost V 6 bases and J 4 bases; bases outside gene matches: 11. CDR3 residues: CASSLWRGESGANVLTF. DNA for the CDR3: TGTGCCAGTAGCCTGTGGCGGGGGGAGTCCGGGGCCAACGTCCTGACTTTC.

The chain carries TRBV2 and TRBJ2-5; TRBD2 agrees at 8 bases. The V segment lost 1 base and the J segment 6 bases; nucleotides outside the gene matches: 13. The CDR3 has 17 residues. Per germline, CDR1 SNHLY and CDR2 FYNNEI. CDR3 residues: CASSEGLGSGGRKTQYF. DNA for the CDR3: TGTGCCAGCAGTGAAGGCCTGGGGAGCGGGGGTAGGAAGACCCAGTACTTC.

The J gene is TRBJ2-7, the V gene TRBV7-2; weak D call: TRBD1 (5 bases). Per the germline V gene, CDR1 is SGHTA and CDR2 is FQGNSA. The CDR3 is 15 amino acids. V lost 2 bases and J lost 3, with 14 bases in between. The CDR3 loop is CASSLRAGFNYEQYV. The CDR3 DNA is TGTGCCAGCAGCTTAAGGGCAGGGTTTAACTACGAGCAGTACGTC.

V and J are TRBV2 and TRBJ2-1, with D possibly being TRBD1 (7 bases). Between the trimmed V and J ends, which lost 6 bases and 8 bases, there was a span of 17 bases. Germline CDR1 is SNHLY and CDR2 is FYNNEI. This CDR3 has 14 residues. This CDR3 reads CASSRNQGGDEQFF. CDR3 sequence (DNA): TGTGCCAGCAGCCGAAATCAGGGGGGCGATGAGCAGTTCTTC.

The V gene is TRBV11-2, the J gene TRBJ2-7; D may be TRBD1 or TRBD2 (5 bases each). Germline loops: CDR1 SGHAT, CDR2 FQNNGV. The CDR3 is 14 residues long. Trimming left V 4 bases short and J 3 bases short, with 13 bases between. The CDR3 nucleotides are TGTGCCAGCAGCTCTACCCGGGACGGCTACGAGCAGTACGTC. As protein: CASSSTRDGYEQYV.

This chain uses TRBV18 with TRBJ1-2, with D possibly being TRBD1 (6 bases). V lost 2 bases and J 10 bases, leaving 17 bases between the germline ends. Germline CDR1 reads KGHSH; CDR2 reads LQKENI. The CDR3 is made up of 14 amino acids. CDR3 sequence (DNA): TGTGCCAGCTCACCATGGGCAGGGGAGGTTGCCTACACCTTC. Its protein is CASSPWAGEVAYTF.

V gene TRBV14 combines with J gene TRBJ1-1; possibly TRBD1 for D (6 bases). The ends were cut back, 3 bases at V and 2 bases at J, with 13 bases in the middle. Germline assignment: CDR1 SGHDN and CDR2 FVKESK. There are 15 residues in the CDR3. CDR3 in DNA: TGTGCCAGCAGCCAGGCCGGGACAAAAAACACTGAAGCTTTCTTT. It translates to CASSQAGTKNTEAFF.

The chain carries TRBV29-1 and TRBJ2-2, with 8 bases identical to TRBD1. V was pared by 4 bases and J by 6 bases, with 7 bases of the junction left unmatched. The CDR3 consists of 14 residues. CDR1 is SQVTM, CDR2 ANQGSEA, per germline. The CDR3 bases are TGCAGCGTTGTTATCAGGGGGCCGGCCGGGGAGCTGTTTTTT. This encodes CSVVIRGPAGELFF.

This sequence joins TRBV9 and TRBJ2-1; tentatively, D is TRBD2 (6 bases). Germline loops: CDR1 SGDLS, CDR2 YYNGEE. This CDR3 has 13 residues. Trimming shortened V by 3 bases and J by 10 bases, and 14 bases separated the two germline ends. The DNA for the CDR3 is TGTGCCAGCAGCGGAGCGGGCCTTACAGAGCAGTTCTTC. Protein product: CASSGAGLTEQFF.

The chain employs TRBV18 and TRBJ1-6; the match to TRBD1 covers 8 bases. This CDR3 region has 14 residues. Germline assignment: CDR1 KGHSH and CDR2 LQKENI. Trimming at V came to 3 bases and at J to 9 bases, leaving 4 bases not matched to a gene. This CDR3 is CASSPTQGGSPLHF. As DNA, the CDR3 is TGTGCCAGCTCACCTACACAGGGGGGTTCACCCCTCCACTTT. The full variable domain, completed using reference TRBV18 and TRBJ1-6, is NAGVMQNPRHLVRRRGQEARLRCSPMKGHSHVYWYRQLPEEGLKFMVYLQKENIIDESGMPKERFSAEFPKEGPSILRIQQVVRGDSAAYFCASSPTQGGSPLHFGNGTRLTVT.

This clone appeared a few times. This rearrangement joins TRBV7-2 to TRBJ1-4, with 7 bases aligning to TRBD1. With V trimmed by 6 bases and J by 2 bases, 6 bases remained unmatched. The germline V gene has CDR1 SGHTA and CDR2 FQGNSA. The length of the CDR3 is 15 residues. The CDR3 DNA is TGTGCCAGCAGTGTCCAGGGGGGCACTAATGAAAAACTGTTTTTT. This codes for CASSVQGGTNEKLFF.

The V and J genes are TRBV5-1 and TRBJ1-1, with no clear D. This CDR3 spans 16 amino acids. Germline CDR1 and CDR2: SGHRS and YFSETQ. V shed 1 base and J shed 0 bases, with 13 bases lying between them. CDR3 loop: CASSLNGRGMNTEAFF. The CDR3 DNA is TGCGCCAGCAGCTTGAATGGACGAGGAATGAACACTGAAGCTTTCTTT.

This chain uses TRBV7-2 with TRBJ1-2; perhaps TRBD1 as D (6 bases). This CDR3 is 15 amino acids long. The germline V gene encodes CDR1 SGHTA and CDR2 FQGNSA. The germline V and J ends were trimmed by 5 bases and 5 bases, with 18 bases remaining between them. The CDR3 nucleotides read TGTGCCAGCAGCAGGCTTCAGGGGATATCGTATGGCTACACCTTC. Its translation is CASSRLQGISYGYTF.

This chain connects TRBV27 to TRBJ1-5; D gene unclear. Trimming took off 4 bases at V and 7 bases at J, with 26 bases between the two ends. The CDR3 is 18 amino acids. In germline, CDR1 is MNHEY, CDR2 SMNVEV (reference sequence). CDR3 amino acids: CASSSWGQVSPREQPQHF. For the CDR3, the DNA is TGTGCCAGCAGTTCTTGGGGTCAGGTGTCCCCAAGAGAACAGCCCCAGCATTTT.

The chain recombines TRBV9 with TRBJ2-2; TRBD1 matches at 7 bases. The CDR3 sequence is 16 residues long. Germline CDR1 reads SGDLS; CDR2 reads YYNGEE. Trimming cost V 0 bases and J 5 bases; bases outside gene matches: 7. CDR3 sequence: CASSVAPETGTGELFF. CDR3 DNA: TGTGCCAGCAGCGTAGCTCCGGAGACAGGGACCGGGGAGCTGTTTTTT.

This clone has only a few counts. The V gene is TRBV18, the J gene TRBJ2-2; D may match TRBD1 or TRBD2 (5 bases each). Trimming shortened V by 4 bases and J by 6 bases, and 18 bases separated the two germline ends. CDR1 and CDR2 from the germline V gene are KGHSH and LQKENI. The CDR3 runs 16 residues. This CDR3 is CASSRNRDPSAGELFF. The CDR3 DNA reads TGTGCCAGCTCACGAAACCGGGACCCCTCCGCCGGGGAGCTGTTTTTT.

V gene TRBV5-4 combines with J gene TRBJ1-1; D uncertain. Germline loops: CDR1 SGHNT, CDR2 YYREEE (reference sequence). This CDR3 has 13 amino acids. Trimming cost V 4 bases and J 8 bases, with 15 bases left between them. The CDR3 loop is CASSPPSGKEAFF. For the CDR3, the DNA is TGTGCCAGCAGCCCGCCATCGGGAAAAGAAGCTTTCTTT.

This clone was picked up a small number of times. Written as DNA, the CDR3 is TGTGCCAGCAGCTTAACCCCAGGGATTGGGGATGGCTACACCTTC. Its translation is CASSLTPGIGDGYTF. The J gene is TRBJ1-2, the V gene TRBV7-3; possibly TRBD1 for D (5 bases). The V end was cut by 0 bases, the J end by 6 bases, with 14 bases between. CDR3 length equals 15 residues. Germline V gene data show CDR1 as SGHTA and CDR2 as FQGTGA. Combining the CDR3 with reference TRBV7-3 and TRBJ1-2 gives the whole variable domain GAGVSQTPSNKVTEKGKYVELRCDPISGHTALYWYRQSLGQGPEFLIYFQGTGAADDSGLPNDRFFAVRPEGSVSTLKIQRTERGDSAVYLCASSLTPGIGDGYTFGSGTRLTVV.

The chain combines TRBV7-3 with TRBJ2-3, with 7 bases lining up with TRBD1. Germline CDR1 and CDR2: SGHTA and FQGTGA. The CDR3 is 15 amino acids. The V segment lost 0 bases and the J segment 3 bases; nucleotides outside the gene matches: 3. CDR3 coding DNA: TGTGCCAGCAGCTTAACTCAGGGGGAGACAGATACGCAGTATTTT. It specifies CASSLTQGETDTQYF.

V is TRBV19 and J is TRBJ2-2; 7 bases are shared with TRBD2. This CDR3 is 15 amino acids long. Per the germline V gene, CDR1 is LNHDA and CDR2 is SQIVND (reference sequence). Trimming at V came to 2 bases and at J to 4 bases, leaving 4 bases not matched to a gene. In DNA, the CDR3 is TGTGCCAGTAGTATACGGTGGGGGGGCACCGGGGAGCTGTTTTTT. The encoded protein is CASSIRWGGTGELFF.

The CDR3 nucleotides are TGCGCCAGCAGCACTAGCGGGGCGACCCAAGAGACCCAGTACTTC. Translated, it gives CASSTSGATQETQYF. The genes are TRBV4-3 and TRBJ2-5, with 10 bases lining up with TRBD2. The CDR3 is 15 residues long. From germline, CDR1 is LGHNA and CDR2 YSLEER. The V and J ends lost 5 bases and 1 base, in that order; junction bases with no gene match: 4.

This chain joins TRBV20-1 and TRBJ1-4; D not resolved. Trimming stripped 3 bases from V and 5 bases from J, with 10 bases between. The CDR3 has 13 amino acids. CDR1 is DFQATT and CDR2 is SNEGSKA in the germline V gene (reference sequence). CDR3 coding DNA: TGCAGTGCTAGTTATGGTCCCAATGAAAAACTGTTTTTT. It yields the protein CSASYGPNEKLFF.